This T cell receptor beta chain emerged from a study of regulatory T cells in long-lasting Graves disease. For TCR beta, libraries came from iRepertoire HTBI primers and Arm-PCR of CDR3 regions. TCRdb recomputed calls from the multiplex PCR reads with MiXCR, one row per CDR3 protein. The data hold around 450,000 distinct CDR3 sequences, with 20% to 25% observed a single time. The table lists this clonotype with a few counts. The time point was: persistent/refractory GD, antithyroid drugs over 5 years with positive TRAb. RNA from PBMCs was the source of the TCR library. Germline lookup yields CDR1 KGHSH and CDR2 LQKENI. There are 14 residues in the CDR3. V was pared by 0 bases and J by 5 bases, with 10 bases between.

The sequence was collected from a female donor with Graves disease. The specimen comprised peripheral blood mononuclear cells (PBMCs), sampled when the disease was refractory, from a patient treated with antithyroid drugs. The chain carries TRBV18 and TRBJ2-5, with D perhaps matching TRBD2 (5 bases). This CDR3 is CASSPPEAPETQYF. In DNA form, the CDR3 reads TGTGCCAGCTCACCACCGGAGGCTCCCGAGACCCAGTACTTC.